A single sample is the source of the 22 T cell receptor beta chains below, sequenced in a study of cytomegalovirus exposure and HLA in healthy donors. The assay was immunoSEQ multiplex PCR, and TCRdb's table has in-frame clones only and misses some. Of approximately 150,000 clones listed, 80% to 90% are singletons. The source material was PBMCs. The receptor source for this set is a man between 18 and 35 years old in good health and CMV-seropositive.

V and J are TRBV4-1 and TRBJ2-1, with 10 bases aligning to TRBD2. This CDR3 spans 17 amino acids. V shed 1 base and J 7 bases; nucleotides not matched to a gene: 10. Germline assignment: CDR1 MGHRA and CDR2 YSYEKL. DNA of the CDR3: TGCGCCAGCAGCCAAGCCCTCGCACTAGCGGGGAGTAATGAGCAGTTCTTC. Its protein product is CASSQALALAGSNEQFF.

CDR3 sequence reads: CASSKRGFNTDTQYF. The CDR3 DNA reads as TGTGCCAGCAGCAAGCGGGGATTTAACACAGATACGCAGTATTTT. This chain uses TRBV7-2 with TRBJ2-3; the match to TRBD2 covers 7 bases. The junction had 7 bases not matched to a gene; V was cut back by 5 bases and J by 2 bases. This CDR3 contains 15 residues. Germline V gene sequence: CDR1 SGHTA, CDR2 FQGNSA.

The chain has TRBV6-1 and TRBJ1-5; D may be TRBD1 (6 bases). V lost 4 bases and J lost 0, with 13 bases in between. CDR1 is MNHNS and CDR2 is SASEGT in the germline V gene. The CDR3 covers 16 residues. The CDR3 region has the DNA TGTGCCAGCAGTGCCCAAGGACAGAGTAGCAATCAGCCCCAGCATTTT. Translating it yields CASSAQGQSSNQPQHF.

This clone came up once. The J gene is TRBJ2-1, the V gene TRBV13, with 9 nucleotides matching TRBD1. V was clipped by 5 bases and J by 5 bases; unmatched bases: 4. CDR3 size: 14 residues. Germline CDR1 is PRHDT and CDR2 is FYEKMQ (reference sequence). CDR3 coding DNA: TGTGCCAGCAGCGACCGGGACAGGGACAATGAGCAGTTCTTC. Translating it yields CASSDRDRDNEQFF.

This clone appeared a single time. At the DNA level, this CDR3 is encoded by other sequences in the same sample as well. V and J are TRBV6-5 and TRBJ2-7, with 7 positions matching TRBD2. Unmatched junction bases numbered 3, after V lost 4 bases and J lost 0 bases. This CDR3 spans 14 amino acids. In germline, CDR1 is MNHEY, CDR2 SVGAGI. The CDR3 region has the DNA TGTGCCAGCAGTTCTAGCGGAGGCTCCTACGAGCAGTACTTC. This gives the protein CASSSSGGSYEQYF.

V gene TRBV19 combines with J gene TRBJ2-1; TRBD2 matches at 7 bases. From germline, CDR1 is LNHDA and CDR2 SQIVND (reference sequence). With 5 bases clipped from V and 0 bases from J, the junction kept 4 bases outside the gene matches. The CDR3 totals 15 residues. The CDR3 region has the DNA TGTGCCAGTAGTCTGACTAGCCACTCCTACAATGAGCAGTTCTTC. This gives the protein CASSLTSHSYNEQFF.

This rearrangement joins TRBV18 to TRBJ2-4; the match to TRBD1 covers 7 bases. The CDR3 spans 21 residues. Trimming removed 5 bases from V and 0 bases from J; junction bases left unmatched: 22. Germline CDR1 is KGHSH and CDR2 is LQKENI. CDR3 DNA: TGTGCCAGCTCATCAGGGACAGCTCTTACTGTCCGGCATATAGCCAAAAACATTCAGTACTTC. It yields the protein CASSSGTALTVRHIAKNIQYF.

The chain couples TRBV15 to TRBJ1-4; D is perhaps TRBD1 (6 bases). Trimming pared 0 bases from V and 5 bases from J, leaving 16 bases between. The CDR3 has 17 residues. Per the germline V gene, CDR1 is LNHNV and CDR2 is YYDKDF (reference sequence). The DNA for the CDR3 is TGTGCCACCAGCAGAGATTCCTCACAGGGCCTAAATGAAAAACTGTTTTTT. Its protein is CATSRDSSQGLNEKLFF.

The chain recombines TRBV6-5 with TRBJ1-4; a possible D gene is TRBD1 (6 bases). V was shortened by 5 bases and J by 3 bases, with 13 bases between the two germline ends. This CDR3 has 15 amino acids. In germline, CDR1 is MNHEY, CDR2 SVGAGI. CDR3 bases: TGTGCCAGCAGTAGGGGGGGGGCGGCTAATGAAAAACTGTTTTTT. This gives the protein CASSRGGAANEKLFF.

The CDR3 region has the DNA TGTGCCAGCAGCTTGGATGGACTCCTCGCATCCTACAATGAGCAGTTCTTC. It specifies CASSLDGLLASYNEQFF. The V and J genes are TRBV5-4 and TRBJ2-1, with D tentatively TRBD2 (5 bases). V was cut by 0 bases and J by 1 base, with 14 bases left in between. This CDR3 has 17 amino acids. Germline V lookup: CDR1 SGHNT, CDR2 YYREEE (reference sequence).

The gene calls are TRBV27 and TRBJ1-1, with no clear D. The CDR3 sequence is 13 residues long. Germline-derived CDR1 and CDR2 are MNHEY and SMNVEV (reference sequence). V was pared by 2 bases and J by 1 base, with 5 bases between. In DNA form, the CDR3 reads TGTGCCAGCAGTTTAATACAGAACACTGAAGCTTTCTTT. Its translation is CASSLIQNTEAFF.

This clone was found a few times. The rearrangement uses TRBV5-6 and TRBJ2-7; TRBD1 is a possible D gene (6 bases). The CDR3 loop spans 14 amino acids. V lost 4 bases to trimming and J lost 6 bases, with 17 bases between them. Per germline, CDR1 SGHDT and CDR2 YYEEEE. CDR3 DNA: TGTGCCAGCAGCAAGGGGGTGGGAGAGGGCGAGCAGTACTTC. Its translation: CASSKGVGEGEQYF.

The V gene is TRBV18, the J gene TRBJ1-2; TRBD1 matches at 7 bases. Per germline, CDR1 KGHSH and CDR2 LQKENI. The CDR3 has 14 residues. The V gene end was trimmed by 3 bases and the J gene end by 6 bases; junction bases not matched to a gene: 7. The CDR3 loop is CASSPLDRVNGYTF. DNA for the CDR3: TGTGCCAGCTCACCCCTCGACAGGGTGAATGGCTACACCTTC. The full variable domain, in which reference TRBV18 and TRBJ1-2 provide the parts outside the CDR3, is NAGVMQNPRHLVRRRGQEARLRCSPMKGHSHVYWYRQLPEEGLKFMVYLQKENIIDESGMPKERFSAEFPKEGPSILRIQQVVRGDSAAYFCASSPLDRVNGYTFGSGTRLTVV.

J is TRBJ2-1 and V is TRBV7-9; perhaps TRBD1 as D (5 bases). Per the germline V gene, CDR1 is SEHNR and CDR2 is FQNEAQ (reference sequence). Trimming cost V 1 base and J 6 bases, with 13 bases left between them. The CDR3 sequence is 15 residues long. The CDR3 here is CASSLVGLGANEQFF. The CDR3 DNA is TGTGCCAGCAGCTTAGTGGGCCTTGGGGCCAATGAGCAGTTCTTC.

V and J are TRBV7-9 and TRBJ1-1; the match to TRBD1 covers 8 bases. Germline CDR1 reads SEHNR; CDR2 reads FQNEAQ (reference sequence). This CDR3 contains 15 residues. J gave up 0 bases and V 4 bases, and 4 bases lay outside the gene matches. The CDR3 DNA sequence: TGTGCCAGCAGCTCAGGACAGGGTCTGAACACTGAAGCTTTCTTT. Its translation is CASSSGQGLNTEAFF.

CDR3 nucleotide sequence: TGTGCCAGCAGCGCTTACAGGGGGTCTAATGAAAAACTGTTTTTT. Encoded protein: CASSAYRGSNEKLFF. The chain is built from TRBV9 and TRBJ1-4; 8 bases are shared with TRBD1. Losses at the gene ends were 3 bases for V and 3 bases for J; bases not matched to a gene: 4. There are 15 residues in the CDR3. Germline CDR1 SGDLS, CDR2 YYNGEE.

This clone has just one count. The chain links TRBV6-6 to TRBJ1-1, with a tentative D call TRBD1 (6 bases). The germline V gene has CDR1 MNHNY and CDR2 SVGAGI (reference sequence). The CDR3 is 13 residues long. Trimming removed 10 bases from V and 4 bases from J, with 16 bases in between. CDR3 bases: TGTGCCACCGCTACAGGGTCGGGCACTGAAGCTTTCTTT. Its protein product is CATATGSGTEAFF.

This chain joins TRBV9 and TRBJ2-1; TRBD2 matches at 7 bases. The germline V gene has CDR1 SGDLS and CDR2 YYNGEE. The V and J ends lost 3 bases and 4 bases, in that order; junction bases with no gene match: 4. CDR3 length: 14 residues. The CDR3 spells CASSASGGYNEQFF. The CDR3 DNA follows: TGTGCCAGCAGCGCATCGGGGGGTTACAATGAGCAGTTCTTC. The full variable domain, its missing parts supplied by reference TRBV9 and TRBJ2-1, is DSGVTQTPKHLITATGQRVTLRCSPRSGDLSVYWYQQSLDQGLQFLIQYYNGEERAKGNILERFSAQQFPDLHSELNLSSLELGDSALYFCASSASGGYNEQFFGPGTRLTVL.

The chain employs TRBV5-1 and TRBJ1-4; D is undetermined. The V end was cut by 0 bases, the J end by 3 bases, with 12 bases between. The CDR3 totals 16 residues. Germline assignment: CDR1 SGHRS and CDR2 YFSETQ. Written as DNA, the CDR3 is TGCGCCAGCAGCTTGGCGGGAGAGAGGTCTAATGAAAAACTGTTTTTT. It specifies CASSLAGERSNEKLFF.

V is TRBV19 and J is TRBJ2-7; 11 nucleotides agree with TRBD2. The CDR3 contains 14 residues. Germline V gene sequence: CDR1 LNHDA, CDR2 SQIVND (reference sequence). V was clipped by 8 bases and J by 3 bases; unmatched bases: 6. The CDR3 region is CASGIAGGNYEQYF. The CDR3 DNA follows: TGTGCCAGTGGGATAGCGGGAGGGAACTACGAGCAGTACTTC.

The genes are TRBV9 and TRBJ1-4; 8 positions agree with TRBD1. V dropped 2 bases and J dropped 6; count of bases not matched to a gene: 6. Germline V gene sequence: CDR1 SGDLS, CDR2 YYNGEE. CDR3 length: 15 residues. This chain's CDR3 is CASSVDDRGYEKLFF. DNA of the CDR3: TGTGCCAGCAGCGTCGATGACAGGGGCTATGAAAAACTGTTTTTT.

The rearrangement uses TRBV6-6 and TRBJ1-2, with a weak D call TRBD1 (6 bases). Germline V gene lookup returns CDR1 MNHNY and CDR2 SVGAGI (reference sequence). The CDR3 is made up of 16 amino acids. With 0 bases removed from V and 2 bases from J, the gap between germline ends came to 13 bases. The CDR3 DNA sequence: TGTGCCAGCAGTTACTCGATGCAGGGGCTCAACTATGGCTACACCTTC. Translating it yields CASSYSMQGLNYGYTF.